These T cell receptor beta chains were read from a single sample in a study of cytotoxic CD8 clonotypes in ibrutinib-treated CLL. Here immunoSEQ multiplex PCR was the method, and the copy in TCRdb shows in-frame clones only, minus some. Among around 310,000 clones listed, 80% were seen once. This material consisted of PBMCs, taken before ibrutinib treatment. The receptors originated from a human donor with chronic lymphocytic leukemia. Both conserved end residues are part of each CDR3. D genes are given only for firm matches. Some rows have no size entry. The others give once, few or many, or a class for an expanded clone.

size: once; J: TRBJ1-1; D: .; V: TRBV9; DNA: TGTGCCAGCACCAGGGCGGCCCTTCCGAACACTGAAGCTTTCTTT; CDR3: CASTRAALPNTEAFF
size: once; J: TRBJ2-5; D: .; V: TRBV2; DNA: TGTGCCAGCAGTGAAGAGGTGGGAGCAGGGGAGACCCAGTACTTC; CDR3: CASSEEVGAGETQYF
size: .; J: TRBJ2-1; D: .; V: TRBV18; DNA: TGTGCCAGCTCACCAGCTCGAATAAGCTCCTACAATGAGCAGTTCTTC; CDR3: CASSPARISSYNEQFF
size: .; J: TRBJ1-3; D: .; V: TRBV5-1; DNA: TGCGCCAGCAGCTCCGGGGGCGACCCTGGAAACACCATATATTTT; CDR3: CASSSGGDPGNTIYF
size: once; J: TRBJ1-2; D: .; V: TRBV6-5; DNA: TGTGCCAGCAGTTATTTGGGGGGCGCGAGGGGCTACACCTTC; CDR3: CASSYLGGARGYTF
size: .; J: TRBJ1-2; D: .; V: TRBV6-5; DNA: TGTGCCAGCAGTTACTCGAGCGGCAGGGTCAAGCATGGCTACACCTTC; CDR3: CASSYSSGRVKHGYTF
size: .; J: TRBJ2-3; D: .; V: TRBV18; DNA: TGTGCCAGCTCACTTGGCACAGATACGCAGTATTTT; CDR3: CASSLGTDTQYF
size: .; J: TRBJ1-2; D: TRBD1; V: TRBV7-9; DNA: TGTGCCAGCAGCCCTTGGACAGGGGGAGCAATTGATGGCTACACCTTC; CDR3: CASSPWTGGAIDGYTF
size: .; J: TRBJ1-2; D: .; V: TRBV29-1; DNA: TGCAGCGTTGCCATCCTATATGGCTACACCTTC; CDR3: CSVAILYGYTF
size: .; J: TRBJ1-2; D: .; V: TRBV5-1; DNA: TGCGCCAGCAGCTTGGCAGGGTTAACTAACTATGGCTACACCTTC; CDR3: CASSLAGLTNYGYTF
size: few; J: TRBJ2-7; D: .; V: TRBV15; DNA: TGTGCCACCAGCAGAGGTCCTACTCTAGCCCCCTACGAGCAGTACTTC; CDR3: CATSRGPTLAPYEQYF
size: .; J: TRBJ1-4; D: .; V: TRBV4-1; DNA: TGCGCCAGCAGCCAAGTAGCTACCGGGGGTACTAATGAAAAACTGTTTTTT; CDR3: CASSQVATGGTNEKLFF
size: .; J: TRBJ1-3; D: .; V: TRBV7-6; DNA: TGTGCCAGCAGCTTAGGGGCAGGTCCGGTTTCTGGAAACACCATATATTTT; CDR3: CASSLGAGPVSGNTIYF
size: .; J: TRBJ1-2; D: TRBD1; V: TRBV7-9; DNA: TGTGCCAGCACCGGGACAGCAAACTATGGCTACACCTTC; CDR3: CASTGTANYGYTF
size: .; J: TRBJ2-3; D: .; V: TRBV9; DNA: TGTGCCAGCAGCGTATTCTCGCGGAGCACAGATACGCAGTATTTT; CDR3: CASSVFSRSTDTQYF
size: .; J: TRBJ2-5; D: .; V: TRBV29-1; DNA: TGCAGCGTGGATAAGGGCGAGACCCAGTACTTC; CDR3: CSVDKGETQYF
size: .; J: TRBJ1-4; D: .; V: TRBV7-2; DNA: TGTGCCAGCAGCTTAGTCGGGAAACTGTTTTTT; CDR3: CASSLVGKLFF
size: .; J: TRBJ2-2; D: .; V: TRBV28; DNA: TGTGCCAGCAAGGGAAGCGCGAACACCGGGGAGCTGTTTTTT; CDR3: CASKGSANTGELFF
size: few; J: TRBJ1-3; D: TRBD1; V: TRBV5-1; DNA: TGCGCCAGCAGCCCGAGGACAGGGGAGATCTCTGGAAACACCATATATTTT; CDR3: CASSPRTGEISGNTIYF
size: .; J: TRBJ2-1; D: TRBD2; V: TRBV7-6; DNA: TGTGCCAGCAGCCCCCTAGCGGGACCGTCCTACAATGAGCAGTTCTTC; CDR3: CASSPLAGPSYNEQFF
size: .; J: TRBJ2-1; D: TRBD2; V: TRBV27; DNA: TGTGCCAGCAGTTCACCGTACGGACTAGCCCCCTACAATGAGCAGTTCTTC; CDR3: CASSSPYGLAPYNEQFF
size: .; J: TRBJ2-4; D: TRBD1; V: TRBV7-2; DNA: TGTGCCAGCAGCTCCTACAGGGGGCGCCCCTACTTC; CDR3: CASSSYRGRPYF
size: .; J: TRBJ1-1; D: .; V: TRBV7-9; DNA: TGTGCCAGCGGGATGAACACTGAAGCTTTCTTT; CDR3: CASGMNTEAFF
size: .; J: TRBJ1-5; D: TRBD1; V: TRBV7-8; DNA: TGTGCCAGCAGCTCAGACAGGGCCAATCAGCCCCAGCATTTT; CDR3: CASSSDRANQPQHF
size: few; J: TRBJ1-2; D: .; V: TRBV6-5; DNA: TGTGCCAGCAGTGCGCACCCTAACTATGGCTACACCTTC; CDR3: CASSAHPNYGYTF
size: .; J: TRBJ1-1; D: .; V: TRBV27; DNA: TGTGCCAGCAGTTTGCAGGGGTGGACTGAAGCTTTCTTT; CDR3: CASSLQGWTEAFF
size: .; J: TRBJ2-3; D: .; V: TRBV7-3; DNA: TGTGCCAGCAGCTTAGGGGGCGCCTGGAAAGATACGCAGTATTTT; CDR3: CASSLGGAWKDTQYF
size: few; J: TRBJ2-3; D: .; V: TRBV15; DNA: TGTGCCACCAGCAGAGCAGATACGCAGTATTTT; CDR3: CATSRADTQYF
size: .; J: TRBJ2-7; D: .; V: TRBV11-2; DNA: TGTGCCAGCAGCTTGACAGGTGGGAGACTTGAGCAGTACTTC; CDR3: CASSLTGGRLEQYF
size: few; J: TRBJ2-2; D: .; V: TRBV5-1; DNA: TGCGCCAGCAGCTTGGGAGGCCCGAGCAACAGGGAGCTGTTTTTT; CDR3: CASSLGGPSNRELFF
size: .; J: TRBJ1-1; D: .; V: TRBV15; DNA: TGTGCCACCAGCAGAGGTAGGGGGACCACTGAAGCTTTCTTT; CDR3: CATSRGRGTTEAFF
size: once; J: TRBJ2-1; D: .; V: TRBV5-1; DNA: TGCGCCAGCAGCAACTACGGGAACATCTCCTACAATGAGCAGTTCTTC; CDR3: CASSNYGNISYNEQFF
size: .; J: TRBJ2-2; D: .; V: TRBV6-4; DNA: TGTGCCAGCAGTGAAGAATGGAGGTTGACCACCGGGGAGCTGTTTTTT; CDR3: CASSEEWRLTTGELFF
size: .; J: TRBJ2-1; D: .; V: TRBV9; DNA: TGTGCCAGCAGCGTAGGGCCGAGGCCCGTCTCCTACAATGAGCAGTTCTTC; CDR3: CASSVGPRPVSYNEQFF
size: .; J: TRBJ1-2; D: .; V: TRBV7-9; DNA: TGTGCCAGCGGTCAGTTTGACCTAACCTACACCTTC; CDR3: CASGQFDLTYTF
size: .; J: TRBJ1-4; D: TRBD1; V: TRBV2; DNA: TGTGCCAGCAGCGGACAGGGGACTGGAAAACTGTTTTTT; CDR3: CASSGQGTGKLFF
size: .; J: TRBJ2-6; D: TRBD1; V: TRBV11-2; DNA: TGTGCCAGCAGCATATACCGACAGGGTTTGAGCTCTGGGGCCAACGTCCTGACTTTC; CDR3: CASSIYRQGLSSGANVLTF
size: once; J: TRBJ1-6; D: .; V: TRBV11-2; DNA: TGTGCCAGCAGCTTAGGGTACTCACCCCTCCACTTT; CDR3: CASSLGYSPLHF
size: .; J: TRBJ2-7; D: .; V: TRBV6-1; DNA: TGTGCCAGCAGTGAAGACCCCTCTTGGTCCGCCTACGAGCAGTACTTC; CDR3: CASSEDPSWSAYEQYF
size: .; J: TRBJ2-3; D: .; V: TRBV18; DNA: TGTGCCAGCTCACCAGCACTTCAGTCAGATACGCAGTATTTT; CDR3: CASSPALQSDTQYF
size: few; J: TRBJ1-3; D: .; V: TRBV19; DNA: TGTGCCAGCAGTCAGGGGCTCGGAAACACCATATATTTT; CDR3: CASSQGLGNTIYF
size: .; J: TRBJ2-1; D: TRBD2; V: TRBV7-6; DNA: TGTGCCAGCAGCTTAGCGAAGGTAGCGGGAGAGGGAAATGAGCAGTTCTTC; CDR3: CASSLAKVAGEGNEQFF
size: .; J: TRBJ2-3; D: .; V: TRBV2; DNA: TGTGCCAGCAGTCGACTTATAGATACGCAGTATTTT; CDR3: CASSRLIDTQYF
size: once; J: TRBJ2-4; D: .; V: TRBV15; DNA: TGTGCCACCAGCCCCAGGGTCGGACTAGCCAAAAACATTCAGTACTTC; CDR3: CATSPRVGLAKNIQYF
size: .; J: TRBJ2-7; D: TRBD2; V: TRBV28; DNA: TGTGCCAGCAGGTGGGCGGGAGGGCAGGGCGAGCAGTACTTC; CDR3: CASRWAGGQGEQYF
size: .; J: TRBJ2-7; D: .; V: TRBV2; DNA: TGTGCCAGCAGTGTTGGCGTATACGAGCAGTACTTC; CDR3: CASSVGVYEQYF
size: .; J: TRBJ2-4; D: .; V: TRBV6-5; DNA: TGTGCCAGCAGTTACTCGAATCGGGTCGACAAAAACATTCAGTACTTC; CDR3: CASSYSNRVDKNIQYF
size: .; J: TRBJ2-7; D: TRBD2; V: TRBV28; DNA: TGTGCCAGCAGTTTTGTTAGCGGGAGGAACTCCTACGAGCAGTACTTC; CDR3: CASSFVSGRNSYEQYF
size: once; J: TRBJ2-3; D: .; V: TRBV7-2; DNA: TGTGCCAGCAGCTTATACCCTTTTATCTCAATTAGCACAGATACGCAGTATTTT; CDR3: CASSLYPFISISTDTQYF
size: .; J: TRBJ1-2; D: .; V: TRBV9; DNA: TGTGCCAGCAGCGCGACCCAGGACAGAGGCTACACCTTC; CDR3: CASSATQDRGYTF
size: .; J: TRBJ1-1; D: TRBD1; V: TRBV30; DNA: TGTGCCTTAGACAGGGTCCGGAACACTGAAGCTTTCTTT; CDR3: CALDRVRNTEAFF
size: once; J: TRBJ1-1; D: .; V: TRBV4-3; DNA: TGCGCCAGCAGCCAAGATCTCCGTCAGCCGAACACTGAAGCTTTCTTT; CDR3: CASSQDLRQPNTEAFF
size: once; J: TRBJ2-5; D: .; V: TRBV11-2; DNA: TGTGCCAGCAGCCTTCTAGGGGGAACGCGAGAGACCCAGTACTTC; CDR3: CASSLLGGTRETQYF
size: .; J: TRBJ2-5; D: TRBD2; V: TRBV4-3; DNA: TGCGCCAGCAGCCCGGCGGGAGGAGAGACCCAGTACTTC; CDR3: CASSPAGGETQYF
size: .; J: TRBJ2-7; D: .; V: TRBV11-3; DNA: TGTGCCAGCAGCGGACCTCAGGACCCCTACGAGCAGTACTTC; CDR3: CASSGPQDPYEQYF